This T cell receptor beta chain stems from a study of cytomegalovirus exposure and HLA in healthy donors. Overall study: Around 80 million unique TCR sequences came from HLA-typed donors in an early release. Study results and limitations: Later analysis suggested most CMV-associated TCR beta chains were HLA-restricted. Investigators reported under 200 TCR beta chains as tied to cytomegalovirus. The authors later found HLA-associated TCR beta chains more clonally expanded than equally common others.

Primers: 60 Vbeta forward and 13 Jbeta reverse. Assay used: immunoSEQ multiplex PCR; TCRdb lists only in-frame clones, some missing. This sample contains 150,000 to 200,000 clones. This CDR3 region has 14 residues. V was shortened by 4 bases and J by 7 bases, with 14 bases between the two germline ends. CDR1 is ENHRY and CDR2 is SYGVKD in the germline V gene. As for this clone: Its cognate antigen is unknown.

This TCR was sampled from a man younger than 45 in good health and CMV-seronegative. This chain connects TRBV10-3 to TRBJ1-5, with D possibly TRBD1 on 5 matching bases. What was sequenced was PBMCs. The CDR3 nucleotides read TGTGCCATCAGTGTCCAGGGTTTCGGACAGCCCCAGCATTTT. Its translation is CAISVQGFGQPQHF.